The 20 T cell receptor beta chains reported below all come from one sample, sequenced in a study of shared clonotypes between healthy human individuals. Here immunoSEQ multiplex PCR was the method, and the copy in TCRdb shows in-frame clones only, minus some. The data show under 600,000 clones, over 75% seen once. Sequencing was done on a sample of PBMCs. The receptor set was obtained from a woman in her 40s in good health. Some clones in this sample may be carry-over from other donors' samples.

The chain joins TRBV7-9 to TRBJ1-5; D perhaps matches TRBD1 (5 bases). This CDR3 comprises 14 residues. Germline V lookup: CDR1 SEHNR, CDR2 FQNEAQ (reference sequence). V lost 5 bases to trimming and J lost 6 bases, with 14 bases between them. Written as DNA, the CDR3 is TGTGCCAGCAGCCCAGGACGGGGCAGTCAGCCCCAGCATTTT. Translation: CASSPGRGSQPQHF.

This clone has only a few counts. This chain links TRBV9 with TRBJ1-2, with 7 bases matching TRBD1. The CDR3 sequence is 15 residues long. J lost 4 bases, V lost 0 bases, and 6 bases had no gene match. Germline CDR1 and CDR2: SGDLS and YYNGEE. The DNA for the CDR3 is TGTGCCAGCAGCGTAGCGGCAGGGGGACGCTATGGCTACACCTTC. It is translated as CASSVAAGGRYGYTF.

This clone turned up a few times. CDR3 sequence reads: CASSPGRGGLREQYF. The DNA of the CDR3 is TGTGCCAGCAGTCCTGGGCGGGGTGGGTTGAGGGAGCAGTACTTC. The rearrangement links TRBV27 to TRBJ2-7; D may be TRBD2 (6 bases). Germline CDR1 is MNHEY and CDR2 is SMNVEV (reference sequence). This CDR3 is built from 15 residues. V dropped 5 bases and J dropped 7 bases, with 21 bases sitting between them.

The chain employs TRBV6-1 and TRBJ2-1; 8 bases agree with TRBD1. After removal of 6 bases from V and 8 bases from J, the junction contained 3 bases not matched to a gene. The CDR3 sequence is 12 residues long. Germline V lookup: CDR1 MNHNS, CDR2 SASEGT. DNA for the CDR3: TGTGCCAGCAGATTGACAGGGGATGAGCAGTTCTTC. This translates into CASRLTGDEQFF.

The chain has TRBV4-2 and TRBJ2-3; 10 bases fit TRBD1. V lost 3 bases, J lost 5 bases, and 8 bases stayed unmatched. Germline values: CDR1 LGHNA, CDR2 YNFKEQ. This CDR3 has 16 residues. The CDR3 DNA follows: TGTGCCAGCAGCCAGGCCGGGACAGGGGATCAAGATACGCAGTATTTT. Protein: CASSQAGTGDQDTQYF.

The J gene is TRBJ2-5, the V gene TRBV7-3, with D hard to call. This CDR3 spans 16 amino acids. Trimming left V 5 bases short and J 11 bases short, with 27 bases between. CDR1 and CDR2 (germline): SGHTA, FQGTGA. CDR3 sequence reads: CASSQKCSCGPSSQYF. The CDR3 DNA sequence: TGTGCCAGCAGCCAAAAGTGTTCTTGCGGACCAAGTTCTCAGTACTTC.

The chain employs TRBV5-4 and TRBJ2-2; no clear D. Trimming took 6 bases from V and 5 from J, leaving 11 bases between them. Per the germline V gene, CDR1 is SGHNT and CDR2 is YYREEE (reference sequence). The CDR3 spans 13 residues. The CDR3 nucleotides are TGTGCCAGCACCCCCGATGGGACCGGGGAGCTGTTTTTT. It yields the protein CASTPDGTGELFF.

The chain couples TRBV30 to TRBJ2-3; D is perhaps TRBD2 (5 bases). There are 16 residues in the CDR3. CDR1 GTSNPN and CDR2 SVGIG come from the germline V gene (reference sequence). V was clipped by 0 bases and J by 4 bases, with 17 bases between them. The CDR3 loop reads CAWSVPGLAGADTQYF. The CDR3 coding sequence is TGTGCCTGGAGTGTACCCGGACTGGCGGGTGCAGATACGCAGTATTTT.

The genes are TRBV4-1 and TRBJ2-1; D is perhaps TRBD1 (5 bases). The CDR3 spans 17 residues. V was clipped by 1 base and J by 6 bases, with 19 bases between them. The germline CDR1 and CDR2 sequences are MGHRA and YSYEKL. The CDR3 DNA follows: TGCGCCAGCAGCCAAGTTGGGGCCGGGTCCCTCCTCAATGAGCAGTTCTTC. It yields the protein CASSQVGAGSLLNEQFF.

This chain uses TRBV5-1 with TRBJ2-1, with 9 bases lining up with TRBD2. Germline CDR1 and CDR2: SGHRS and YFSETQ. V gave up 2 bases and J gave up 4 bases; unmatched junction bases: 4. There are 15 residues in the CDR3. The CDR3, as DNA: TGCGCCAGCAGCTTCCTTAGCGGGAGTTACAATGAGCAGTTCTTC. Amino acids: CASSFLSGSYNEQFF. Full variable domain (outside the CDR3, taken from reference TRBV5-1 and TRBJ2-1): KAGVTQTPRYLIKTRGQQVTLSCSPISGHRSVSWYQQTPGQGLQFLFEYFSETQRNKGNFPGRFSGRQFSNSRSEMNVSTLELGDSALYLCASSFLSGSYNEQFFGPGTRLTVL.

The rearrangement uses TRBV4-1 and TRBJ2-3; 9 nucleotides agree with TRBD2. The CDR3 is made up of 16 amino acids. Per the germline V gene, CDR1 is MGHRA and CDR2 is YSYEKL. The J segment lost 7 bases and the V segment lost 4 bases, leaving 12 bases of the junction unmatched. In DNA, the CDR3 is TGCGCCAGCAGCCCCCTGGGACTAGCCGCGAGATATACGCAGTATTTT. It translates to CASSPLGLAARYTQYF.

This rearrangement joins TRBV19 to TRBJ2-2; 10 bases match TRBD1. From germline, CDR1 is LNHDA and CDR2 SQIVND (reference sequence). The V segment lost 4 bases and the J segment 5 bases; nucleotides outside the gene matches: 7. The CDR3 is made up of 16 amino acids. CDR3 residues: CASSTWTGGGTGELFF. The CDR3 coding sequence is TGTGCCAGTAGTACCTGGACAGGGGGAGGAACCGGGGAGCTGTTTTTT.

This chain joins TRBV30 and TRBJ2-7; 10 bases fit TRBD1. Germline V gives CDR1 GTSNPN, CDR2 SVGIG (reference sequence). There are 14 residues in the CDR3. V dropped 2 bases and J dropped 0; count of bases not matched to a gene: 1. CDR3 nucleotide sequence: TGTGCCTGGAGTCGGACAGGGGGCTCCTACGAGCAGTACTTC. Its translation: CAWSRTGGSYEQYF.

Details on this clone: The sample carries other DNA sequences with the same CDR3. V gene TRBV10-2 combines with J gene TRBJ2-7; 10 bases align to TRBD2. This CDR3 comprises 14 residues. The germline gives CDR1 WSHSY, CDR2 SAAADI. With V trimmed by 4 bases and J by 3 bases, 3 bases remained unmatched. The CDR3 region has the DNA TGCGCCAGCAGTGGGGGACTAGCGCTCTACGAGCAGTACTTC. Protein: CASSGGLALYEQYF.

This clone was seen once. J is TRBJ2-7 and V is TRBV6-6, with 13 bases that match TRBD2. Germline loops: CDR1 MNHNY, CDR2 SVGAGI (reference sequence). Trimming at V came to 9 bases and at J to 3 bases, leaving 2 bases not matched to a gene. This CDR3 has 13 residues. The CDR3 region is CASRTSGSYEQYF. DNA of the CDR3: TGTGCCAGTCGGACTAGCGGGAGCTACGAGCAGTACTTC.

In regard to this clone: This clone may be a read error of a much larger clone one base away. The J gene is TRBJ2-5, the V gene TRBV5-1; D not resolved. CDR1 and CDR2 from the germline V gene are SGHRS and YFSETQ. The V end was cut by 0 bases, the J end by 1 base, with 7 bases between. The length of the CDR3 is 14 residues. For the CDR3, the DNA is TGCGCCAGCAGCTTGGACGGCCGCCAAGAGACCCAGTACTTC. The encoded protein is CASSLDGRQETQYF.

The rearrangement joins TRBV10-1 to TRBJ2-7, with D unclear. V dropped 6 bases and J dropped 4 bases, with 7 bases sitting between them. CDR1 WNHNN and CDR2 SYGVQD come from the germline V gene (reference sequence). This CDR3 is built from 11 residues. The DNA for the CDR3 is TGCGCCAGCAGCGGTGGGTACGAGCAGTACTTC. Translating gives CASSGGYEQYF.

The CDR3 nucleotides are TGTGCCAGCAGCCCTGGGACAGGGGGCGATGAGACCCAGTACTTC. This encodes CASSPGTGGDETQYF. The chain is built from TRBV11-1 and TRBJ2-5, with 12 nucleotides matching TRBD1. Germline V gene sequence: CDR1 SGHAT, CDR2 FQDESV (reference sequence). The CDR3 totals 15 residues. With V trimmed by 5 bases and J by 5 bases, 6 bases remained unmatched.

Of note for this clone: This sample also contains other DNA sequences that code for the same CDR3. The chain is built from TRBV28 and TRBJ1-1; maybe TRBD1 (6 bases). CDR1 MDHEN and CDR2 SYDVKM come from the germline V gene. V was trimmed by 3 bases and J by 1 base, leaving 6 bases between them. The CDR3 loop spans 13 amino acids. The CDR3 region is CASSLGQNTEAFF. DNA for the CDR3: TGTGCCAGCAGTTTGGGACAGAACACTGAAGCTTTCTTT.

The chain uses TRBV9 and TRBJ2-1; TRBD2 matches at 7 bases. This CDR3 comprises 15 residues. Germline lookup yields CDR1 SGDLS and CDR2 YYNGEE. Unmatched junction bases numbered 9, after V lost 3 bases and J lost 6 bases. The CDR3 DNA sequence: TGTGCCAGCAGCGAGAGTGGACTAGGACTCAATGAGCAGTTCTTC. Translating gives CASSESGLGLNEQFF.